A single sample is the source of the 32 T cell receptor beta chains below, sequenced in a study of identical twins. TCRdb reprocessed the 5' RACE reads via MiXCR and lists one record per CDR3 protein. The repertoire includes 450,000 or so distinct CDR3 sequences, less than 25% of them detected once, and 2.5% to 3.5% sits in the top ten. These sequences were also reported in another study, on T cells expressing NK-cell markers.

The sample comprised CD4+ T cells sorted from blood. The receptors originated from a young woman in good health.

This clonotype was observed a handful of times. The chain joins TRBV29-1 to TRBJ2-1; 10 bases line up with TRBD2. The CDR3 runs 12 residues. V shed 6 bases and J 8 bases; nucleotides not matched to a gene: 4. CDR1 is SQVTM, CDR2 ANQGSEA, per germline. The CDR3 sequence is CSVTGTSDEQFF. As DNA, the CDR3 is TGCAGCGTAACCGGGACTAGCGATGAGCAGTTCTTC.

This clonotype occurred a few times. The chain couples TRBV29-1 to TRBJ2-1; weak D call: TRBD2 (5 bases). This CDR3 region has 14 residues. V shed 1 base and J shed 9 bases, with 16 bases lying between them. CDR1 is SQVTM and CDR2 is ANQGSEA in the germline V gene. CDR3 loop: CSVEVRAGPREQFF. DNA of the CDR3: TGCAGCGTTGAAGTGCGGGCCGGGCCCCGTGAGCAGTTCTTC.

The CDR3 DNA sequence: TGCAGCGTTGAAACAGGGCCGCCCTATGGCTACACCTTC. It specifies CSVETGPPYGYTF. J is TRBJ1-2 and V is TRBV29-1; a weak D match, TRBD1 (6 bases). CDR1 and CDR2 from the germline V gene are SQVTM and ANQGSEA. CDR3 length: 13 residues. V dropped 2 bases and J dropped 4 bases, with 11 bases sitting between them.

This clonotype was counted between two and nine times. The chain employs TRBV29-1 and TRBJ2-3; perhaps TRBD1 as D (5 bases). The CDR3 has 14 amino acids. From germline, CDR1 is SQVTM and CDR2 ANQGSEA. Trimming cost V 6 bases and J 0 bases, with 13 bases left between them. The DNA for the CDR3 is TGCAGCGTCCATGTCGACAGTAGCACAGATACGCAGTATTTT. Protein sequence: CSVHVDSSTDTQYF.

In regard to this clonotype: This may stem from a read error, because a much larger clone lies one nucleotide away. The chain combines TRBV29-1 with TRBJ1-1; D remains ambiguous. The CDR3 covers 12 residues. V lost 8 bases, J lost 0 bases, and 10 bases lay in between. Germline values: CDR1 SQVTM, CDR2 ANQGSEA. The CDR3 region has the DNA TGCAGCCTTGTTCCTGTGAACACTGAAGCTTTCTTT. It is translated as CSLVPVNTEAFF. Together with reference TRBV29-1 and TRBJ1-1, the CDR3 gives the full variable domain: SAVISQKPSRDICQRGTSLTIQCQVDSQVTMMFWYRQQPGQSLTLIATANQGSEATYESGFVIDKFPISRPNLTFSTLTVSNMSPEDSSIYLCSLVPVNTEAFFGQGTRLTVV.

The rearrangement uses TRBV7-9 and TRBJ1-1; 8 positions agree with TRBD1. CDR1 SEHNR and CDR2 FQNEAQ come from the germline V gene (reference sequence). Losses at the gene ends were 3 bases for V and 1 base for J; bases not matched to a gene: 7. CDR3 length equals 16 residues. The chain's CDR3 is CASSFTGGGPNTEAFF. CDR3 in DNA: TGTGCCAGCAGCTTCACAGGGGGAGGGCCGAACACTGAAGCTTTCTTT. The whole variable domain, remainder taken from reference TRBV7-9 and TRBJ1-1, is DTGVSQNPRHKITKRGQNVTFRCDPISEHNRLYWYRQTLGQGPEFLTYFQNEAQLEKSRLLSDRFSAERPKGSFSTLEIQRTEQGDSAMYLCASSFTGGGPNTEAFFGQGTRLTVV.

The sample holds a few counts of this clonotype. The rearrangement links TRBV4-2 to TRBJ2-7, with TRBD2 matching 10 bases. The CDR3 sequence is 18 residues long. The trim removed 1 base at V and 5 bases at J, leaving 14 bases unmatched. The germline V gene encodes CDR1 LGHNA and CDR2 YNFKEQ. For the CDR3, the DNA is TGTGCCAGCAGCCAAGTTACGGGGGGCGCTAGCGGGAGCCACGAGCAGTACTTC. Translating gives CASSQVTGGASGSHEQYF.

The chain combines TRBV19 with TRBJ2-2, with D uncertain. CDR1 is LNHDA, CDR2 SQIVND, per germline (reference sequence). This CDR3 is 15 amino acids long. V was shortened by 7 bases and J by 1 base, with 13 bases between the two germline ends. The CDR3 coding sequence is TGTGCCAGTACCTCGGCCACAAGGAACACCGGGGAGCTGTTTTTT. Its protein is CASTSATRNTGELFF.

A note on this clonotype: The conserved closing phenylalanine or tryptophan is absent in this CDR3, likely reflecting a read error. The chain uses TRBV6-1 and TRBJ1-1; 7 bases are a match to TRBD1. The CDR3 consists of 13 residues. CDR1 MNHNS and CDR2 SASEGT come from the germline V gene. The V gene end was trimmed by 6 bases and the J gene end by 11 bases; junction bases not matched to a gene: 12. CDR3: CASRKTGLVAAFL. The CDR3 bases are TGTGCCAGCAGGAAGACAGGGTTGGTCGCGGCTTTCCTT.

This clonotype was observed a few times. The rearrangement uses TRBV5-1 and TRBJ2-5; 11 nucleotides match TRBD2. CDR1 is SGHRS, CDR2 YFSETQ, per germline. The junction had 10 bases not matched to a gene; V was cut back by 4 bases and J by 5 bases. The CDR3 loop spans 16 amino acids. The CDR3 coding sequence is TGCGCCAGCAGCCTTCTAGCGGGAGGCGGCGGTGAGACCCAGTACTTC. Its protein is CASSLLAGGGGETQYF.

The sample holds a few counts of this clonotype. V gene TRBV7-2 combines with J gene TRBJ1-2, with a tentative D call TRBD1 (5 bases). The germline gives CDR1 SGHTA, CDR2 FQGNSA. The CDR3 spans 15 residues. Trimming pared 5 bases from V and 3 bases from J, leaving 16 bases between. CDR3 sequence reads: CASSRRGGPHYGYTF. In DNA, the CDR3 is TGTGCCAGCAGCCGGCGGGGGGGTCCACACTATGGCTACACCTTC.

The chain recombines TRBV19 with TRBJ2-7; D remains ambiguous. This CDR3 is built from 13 residues. V was clipped by 5 bases and J by 0 bases, with 8 bases between them. Germline-derived CDR1 and CDR2 are LNHDA and SQIVND (reference sequence). In nucleotides, the CDR3 is TGTGCCAGTAGTGAAGGAGTCTCCTACGAGCAGTACTTC. This translates into CASSEGVSYEQYF.

The V gene is TRBV3-1, the J gene TRBJ2-2; D not certain. Trimming removed 3 bases at V and 7 bases at J, with 9 bases between. CDR1 is LGHDT and CDR2 is YNNKEL in the germline V gene (reference sequence). The CDR3 is made up of 13 amino acids. DNA for the CDR3: TGTGCCAGCAGCCATGCAGCAGGCGGGGAGCTGTTTTTT. Amino acids: CASSHAAGGELFF.

The rearrangement joins TRBV7-2 to TRBJ2-1, with D perhaps matching TRBD2 (6 bases). Germline values: CDR1 SGHTA, CDR2 FQGNSA. Deletions cut 5 bases from V and 8 bases from J, with 19 bases between. The length of the CDR3 is 15 residues. The DNA for the CDR3 is TGTGCCAGCAGCCCAGAGGCGGGACGGATCGATGAGCAGTTCTTC. Protein sequence: CASSPEAGRIDEQFF.

The chain employs TRBV20-1 and TRBJ2-1; D might be TRBD1 (5 bases). Germline V gene sequence: CDR1 DFQATT, CDR2 SNEGSKA (reference sequence). The CDR3 covers 14 residues. V was cut by 0 bases and J by 8 bases, with 14 bases left in between. CDR3 sequence: CSARDSETVHEQFF. CDR3 nucleotide sequence: TGCAGTGCTAGAGATTCGGAGACAGTACATGAGCAGTTCTTC.

The chain links TRBV5-1 to TRBJ2-5; the match to TRBD2 covers 14 bases. With 6 bases clipped from V and 5 bases from J, the junction kept 6 bases outside the gene matches. The CDR3 loop spans 15 amino acids. The germline V gene has CDR1 SGHRS and CDR2 YFSETQ. CDR3 in DNA: TGCGCCAGCACGGGACTAGCGGGAGTGGGGGAGACCCAGTACTTC. This encodes CASTGLAGVGETQYF.

The chain uses TRBV5-1 and TRBJ1-2; 8 bases agree with TRBD1. V lost 4 bases, J lost 7 bases, and 12 bases stayed unmatched. The length of the CDR3 is 15 residues. CDR1 and CDR2 (germline): SGHRS, YFSETQ. DNA of the CDR3: TGCGCCAGCAGCCCCGGAGGGGCAGGGGGCTCTGGCTACACCTTC. It encodes CASSPGGAGGSGYTF.

This chain joins TRBV5-4 and TRBJ2-1; possibly TRBD1 for D (5 bases). The germline V and J ends were trimmed by 10 bases and 5 bases, with 22 bases remaining between them. The CDR3 sequence is 15 residues long. Germline V gives CDR1 SGHNT, CDR2 YYREEE (reference sequence). The CDR3 protein is CAGGPSRTSHNEQFF. The CDR3 DNA reads as TGTGCCGGCGGCCCATCAAGGACATCTCACAATGAGCAGTTCTTC.

The sample holds a few counts of this clonotype. The genes are TRBV6-5 and TRBJ1-2; D possibly corresponds to TRBD1 (6 bases). Germline V gives CDR1 MNHEY, CDR2 SVGAGI. The CDR3 spans 14 residues. V was cut by 2 bases and J by 12 bases, with 19 bases left in between. CDR3 sequence (DNA): TGTGCCAGCAGTTACATTGGAACAGGGTCCCTCCACACCTTC. Its protein is CASSYIGTGSLHTF.

This chain uses TRBV5-1 with TRBJ2-7; tentative D call: TRBD2 (5 bases). The germline CDR1 and CDR2 sequences are SGHRS and YFSETQ. V was pared by 0 bases and J by 2 bases, with 24 bases between. The CDR3 consists of 19 residues. CDR3 DNA sequence: TGCGCCAGCAGCTTGGGGGAATCGCAGAGGGTCCGTTCACCCTACGAGCAGTACTTC. Protein: CASSLGESQRVRSPYEQYF.

This clonotype came up a few times. V gene TRBV2 combines with J gene TRBJ1-2, with 7 bases lining up with TRBD1. Germline V gene data show CDR1 as SNHLY and CDR2 as FYNNEI. The CDR3 sequence is 12 residues long. J lost 8 bases, V lost 9 bases, and 9 bases had no gene match. CDR3: CASRQGMGGYTF. The CDR3 DNA is TGTGCCAGTAGACAGGGTATGGGGGGCTACACCTTC.

V is TRBV12-3 or TRBV12-4 and J is TRBJ1-2, with 8 nucleotides matching TRBD1. This CDR3 region has 13 residues. Trimming cost V 8 bases and J 4 bases; bases outside gene matches: 6. CDR3 loop: CASGQGAGYGYTF. DNA of the CDR3: TGTGCCAGCGGGCAGGGGGCTGGCTATGGCTACACCTTC.

V usage is TRBV6-1 and J usage is TRBJ1-1; TRBD1 is a possible D gene (5 bases). The germline CDR1 and CDR2 sequences are MNHNS and SASEGT. V was cut by 6 bases and J by 0 bases, with 11 bases left in between. The CDR3 is made up of 14 amino acids. CDR3 amino acids: CASRLTAMNTEAFF. For the CDR3, the DNA is TGTGCCAGCAGACTGACAGCCATGAACACTGAAGCTTTCTTT.

The chain is built from TRBV2 and TRBJ1-1; no reliable D call. The CDR3 has 11 residues. V gave up 2 bases and J gave up 10 bases, with 8 bases separating them. Germline lookup yields CDR1 SNHLY and CDR2 FYNNEI. CDR3 sequence reads: CASSERVGAFF. The CDR3 DNA reads as TGTGCCAGCAGTGAACGGGTTGGAGCTTTCTTT.

The chain recombines TRBV21-1 with TRBJ2-3; no DNA check was done on the table's D call, TRBD1. TRBV21-1 is a recognized pseudogene. The CDR3 has 17 amino acids. This CDR3 reads CASSLRKRQTPTDTQYF. CDR3 bases: TGTGCCAGCAGCTTAAGAAAGAGACAGACTCCCACAGATACGCAGTATTTT.

There are a few counts of this clonotype. The chain is built from TRBV14 and TRBJ2-1; D unclear. The CDR3 runs to 13 residues. Deletions cut 1 base from V and 9 bases from J, with 10 bases between. Germline V gene data show CDR1 as SGHDN and CDR2 as FVKESK. The CDR3 here is CASSQALMGEQFF. CDR3 coding DNA: TGTGCCAGCAGCCAAGCCCTAATGGGTGAGCAGTTCTTC.

In its sample, this clonotype was seen a few times. V usage is TRBV3-1 and J usage is TRBJ2-7; D remains unclear. This CDR3 is built from 12 residues. V was pared by 5 bases and J by 6 bases, with 11 bases between. Germline lookup yields CDR1 LGHDT and CDR2 YNNKEL (reference sequence). CDR3 region: CASSYTRSEQYF. The DNA for the CDR3 is TGTGCCAGCAGCTACACGCGGAGCGAGCAGTACTTC.

This clonotype has a single count. The V and J genes are TRBV4-1 and TRBJ2-3; 8 bases align to TRBD2. The CDR3 totals 15 residues. J lost 2 bases, V lost 3 bases, and 4 bases had no gene match. Germline-derived CDR1 and CDR2 are MGHRA and YSYEKL. The CDR3 region is CASSQGSGVTDTQYF. The CDR3 bases are TGCGCCAGCAGCCAGGGTAGCGGGGTCACAGATACGCAGTATTTT.

The genes are TRBV2 and TRBJ2-1; no clear D gene. Germline CDR1 SNHLY, CDR2 FYNNEI. CDR3 length equals 8 residues. V dropped 2 bases and J dropped 14 bases, with 1 base sitting between them. The CDR3 spells CASSEKFF. DNA of the CDR3: TGTGCCAGCAGTGAAAAGTTCTTC.

The J gene is TRBJ2-1, the V gene TRBV20-1; TRBD2 matches at 14 bases. CDR3 length: 15 residues. After removal of 6 bases from V and 3 bases from J, the junction contained 4 bases not matched to a gene. The germline V gene encodes CDR1 DFQATT and CDR2 SNEGSKA (reference sequence). CDR3 DNA sequence: TGCAGTGCGCGACTAGCGGGGGGGTTCTACAATGAGCAGTTCTTC. This translates into CSARLAGGFYNEQFF.

The chain couples TRBV6-5 to TRBJ1-2; no definite D call. Between the trimmed V and J ends, which lost 0 bases and 2 bases, there was a span of 7 bases. The CDR3 is 14 amino acids. Germline V gene sequence: CDR1 MNHEY, CDR2 SVGAGI. The CDR3 here is CASSYSKTNYGYTF. In DNA form, the CDR3 reads TGTGCCAGCAGTTACTCGAAAACCAACTATGGCTACACCTTC.

The V and J genes are TRBV11-2 and TRBJ2-1; D gene uncertain. This CDR3 contains 14 residues. V was shortened by 8 bases and J by 0 bases, with 11 bases between the two germline ends. Germline CDR1 is SGHAT and CDR2 is FQNNGV. Here the CDR3 DNA reads TGTGCCAGCGGGGATATCCTCTCCTACAATGAGCAGTTCTTC. Its translation: CASGDILSYNEQFF.